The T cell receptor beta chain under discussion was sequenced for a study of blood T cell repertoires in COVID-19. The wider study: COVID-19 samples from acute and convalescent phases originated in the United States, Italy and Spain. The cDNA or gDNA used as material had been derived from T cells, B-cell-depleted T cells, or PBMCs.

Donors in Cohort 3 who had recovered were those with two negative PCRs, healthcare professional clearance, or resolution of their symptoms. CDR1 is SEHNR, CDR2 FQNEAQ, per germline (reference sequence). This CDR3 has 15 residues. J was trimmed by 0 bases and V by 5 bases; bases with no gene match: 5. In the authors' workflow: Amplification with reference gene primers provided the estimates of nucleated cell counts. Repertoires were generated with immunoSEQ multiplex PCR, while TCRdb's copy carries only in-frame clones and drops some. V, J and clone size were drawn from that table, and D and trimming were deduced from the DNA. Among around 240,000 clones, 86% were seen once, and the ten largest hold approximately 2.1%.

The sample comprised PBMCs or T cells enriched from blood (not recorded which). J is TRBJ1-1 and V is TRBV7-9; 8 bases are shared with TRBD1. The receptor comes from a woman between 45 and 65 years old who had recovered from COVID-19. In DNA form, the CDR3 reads TGTGCCAGCAGCCCTCGGACAGGGCTGAACACTGAAGCTTTCTTT. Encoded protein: CASSPRTGLNTEAFF.